Listed below are T cell receptor beta chains from one sample, sequenced in a study of shared clonotypes between healthy human individuals. Data came from immunoSEQ multiplex PCR; TCRdb stores just in-frame clones and leaves some out. The sample records just over 2,000,000 clones, about 95% being singletons. The sample taken for sequencing was naive CD8+ T cells sorted from blood. Receptors originate from a man in his late teens or twenties in good health. Both conserved end residues are part of each CDR3. Fields, in order: J gene, V gene, D gene, clone size, CDR3 protein, CDR3 DNA. The D gene is left open where the match is weak. Part of the rows lack a size; the others show once, few, many or a class for expanded clones.

J: TRBJ1-2
V: TRBV6-1
D: TRBD1
size: NA
CDR3: CASSDGTGGLYYGYTF
DNA: TGTGCCAGCAGTGATGGGACAGGGGGCTTATATTATGGCTACACCTTC

J: TRBJ2-1
V: TRBV27
D: NA
size: NA
CDR3: CASSSLDQGYEQFF
DNA: TGTGCCAGCAGTTCCCTCGACCAGGGCTATGAGCAGTTCTTC

J: TRBJ2-5
V: TRBV30
D: TRBD2
size: NA
CDR3: CAWSLAGGETQYF
DNA: TGTGCCTGGAGTCTAGCGGGGGGAGAGACCCAGTACTTC

J: TRBJ2-7
V: TRBV7-2
D: NA
size: NA
CDR3: CASSVVLADHEQYF
DNA: TGTGCCAGCAGCGTAGTATTGGCGGACCACGAGCAGTACTTC

J: TRBJ1-4
V: TRBV9
D: NA
size: NA
CDR3: CASSPEDGFEKLFF
DNA: TGTGCCAGCTCCCCGGAGGATGGGTTTGAAAAACTGTTTTTT

J: TRBJ1-1
V: TRBV2
D: TRBD1
size: NA
CDR3: CASRAGTVGLEAFF
DNA: TGTGCCAGCAGAGCCGGGACAGTTGGGCTTGAAGCTTTCTTT

J: TRBJ2-2
V: TRBV27
D: NA
size: NA
CDR3: CASSPLRGQGANTGELFF
DNA: TGTGCCAGCAGCCCCTTACGCGGCCAGGGCGCGAACACCGGGGAGCTGTTTTTT

J: TRBJ2-2
V: TRBV27
D: TRBD2
size: NA
CDR3: CASSYLAGGRTGELFF
DNA: TGTGCCAGCAGTTACCTAGCGGGAGGTCGTACCGGGGAGCTGTTTTTT

J: TRBJ2-7
V: TRBV5-6
D: NA
size: NA
CDR3: CASSLGALVGGGEQYF
DNA: TGTGCCAGCAGCTTGGGGGCTCTAGTGGGAGGAGGGGAGCAGTACTTC

J: TRBJ2-7
V: TRBV2
D: TRBD2
size: NA
CDR3: CATQAGGGLEQYF
DNA: TGTGCCACCCAAGCGGGAGGAGGGCTCGAGCAGTACTTC

J: TRBJ2-2
V: TRBV30
D: NA
size: NA
CDR3: CAWSWGVRNTGELFF
DNA: TGTGCCTGGAGCTGGGGAGTTCGGAACACCGGGGAGCTGTTTTTT

J: TRBJ2-1
V: TRBV13
D: NA
size: NA
CDR3: CASSPAIQDEQFF
DNA: TGTGCCAGCAGCCCCGCGATTCAGGATGAGCAGTTCTTC

J: TRBJ2-5
V: TRBV5-1
D: NA
size: NA
CDR3: CASSLDPDQETQYF
DNA: TGCGCCAGCAGCTTGGATCCGGACCAAGAGACCCAGTACTTC

J: TRBJ2-7
V: TRBV6-5
D: TRBD1
size: NA
CDR3: CASSYDRGPSEQYF
DNA: TGTGCCAGCAGTTACGACAGGGGGCCCAGCGAGCAGTACTTC

J: TRBJ2-2
V: TRBV10-3
D: NA
size: NA
CDR3: CAIRSKNTGELFF
DNA: TGTGCCATCAGATCAAAGAACACCGGGGAGCTGTTTTTT

J: TRBJ2-5
V: TRBV19
D: NA
size: NA
CDR3: CASSIGGETQYF
DNA: TGTGCCAGTAGTATTGGGGGTGAGACCCAGTACTTC

J: TRBJ1-1
V: TRBV9
D: NA
size: NA
CDR3: CASSVAKGGNTEAFF
DNA: TGTGCCAGCAGCGTAGCTAAGGGCGGGAACACTGAAGCTTTCTTT

J: TRBJ2-5
V: TRBV9
D: NA
size: NA
CDR3: CASSVGGWPQETQYF
DNA: TGTGCCAGCAGCGTAGGTGGGTGGCCTCAAGAGACCCAGTACTTC

J: TRBJ2-5
V: TRBV27
D: TRBD1
size: NA
CDR3: CASSFLGAGGGQETQYF
DNA: TGTGCCAGCAGTTTCCTTGGGGCAGGGGGTGGCCAAGAGACCCAGTACTTC

J: TRBJ2-7
V: TRBV19
D: NA
size: NA
CDR3: CASSVGDSYEQYF
DNA: TGTGCCAGTAGTGTGGGGGACTCCTACGAGCAGTACTTC

J: TRBJ1-1
V: TRBV25-1
D: NA
size: NA
CDR3: CASSESQGWGNTEAFF
DNA: TGTGCCAGCAGTGAATCACAAGGTTGGGGGAACACTGAAGCTTTCTTT

J: TRBJ2-1
V: TRBV9
D: TRBD2
size: once
CDR3: CASSIYSGLAGNEQFF
DNA: TGTGCCAGCAGCATTTACTCGGGACTAGCGGGTAATGAGCAGTTCTTC

J: TRBJ2-7
V: TRBV13
D: NA
size: NA
CDR3: CASSTNGKTYEQYF
DNA: TGTGCCAGCAGCACGAACGGGAAGACCTACGAGCAGTACTTC

J: TRBJ1-1
V: TRBV27
D: NA
size: NA
CDR3: CASSPSGGTEAFF
DNA: TGTGCCAGCAGTCCCTCGGGGGGGACTGAAGCTTTCTTT

J: TRBJ2-1
V: TRBV27
D: NA
size: once
CDR3: CASSIGSSYNEQFF
DNA: TGTGCCAGCAGTATCGGGAGCTCCTACAATGAGCAGTTCTTC

J: TRBJ1-6
V: TRBV10-1
D: NA
size: NA
CDR3: CASSDGSSPLHF
DNA: TGCGCCAGCAGTGATGGAAGTTCACCCCTCCACTTT

J: TRBJ2-5
V: TRBV7-9
D: NA
size: NA
CDR3: CASSFDRYQETQYF
DNA: TGTGCCAGCAGCTTCGACCGTTACCAAGAGACCCAGTACTTC

J: TRBJ1-3
V: TRBV9
D: NA
size: NA
CDR3: CASSVGTHGNTIYF
DNA: TGTGCCAGCAGCGTCGGGACGCACGGAAACACCATATATTTT

J: TRBJ2-5
V: TRBV4-1
D: TRBD1
size: NA
CDR3: CASSYRQGQETQYF
DNA: TGCGCCAGCAGCTACCGACAGGGCCAAGAGACCCAGTACTTC

J: TRBJ1-1
V: TRBV6-5
D: NA
size: NA
CDR3: CASSYSWGVDPEAFF
DNA: TGTGCCAGCAGTTACTCGTGGGGAGTGGACCCTGAAGCTTTCTTT

J: TRBJ2-5
V: TRBV7-9
D: NA
size: NA
CDR3: CASSLGTVAVVGETQYF
DNA: TGTGCCAGCAGCTTAGGAACGGTAGCGGTGGTCGGAGAGACCCAGTACTTC

J: TRBJ2-3
V: TRBV5-6
D: NA
size: NA
CDR3: CASSLSGSTDTQYF
DNA: TGTGCCAGCAGCTTGTCGGGTTCCACAGATACGCAGTATTTT

J: TRBJ1-1
V: TRBV28
D: TRBD1
size: NA
CDR3: CASIPALDREYDEAFF
DNA: TGTGCCAGCATCCCGGCTTTGGACAGGGAATATGATGAAGCTTTCTTT

J: TRBJ2-5
V: TRBV7-3
D: NA
size: NA
CDR3: CASSFLGAGRIICETQYF
DNA: TGTGCCAGCAGCTTTTTGGGGGCGGGGCGGATTATTTGCGAGACCCAGTACTTC

J: TRBJ1-5
V: TRBV6-5
D: TRBD1
size: NA
CDR3: CASKFGTGDNQPQHF
DNA: TGTGCCAGTAAGTTCGGGACAGGGGACAATCAGCCCCAGCATTTT

J: TRBJ1-5
V: TRBV28
D: NA
size: NA
CDR3: CASGGGTVNQPQHF
DNA: TGTGCCAGCGGGGGGGGTACCGTTAATCAGCCCCAGCATTTT